The clone carrying this T cell receptor beta chain was seen a few times. Its antigen remains unidentified. This entry belongs to a study of blood T cells in healthy people across ages. Study results and caveats: Roughly linear age-related decline in beta diversity appeared, significant by age 40.

A J-beta primer mix and a sample-barcoded 5' primer were used in a second PCR of roughly 6 to 11 cycles. TCRdb re-called the 5' RACE reads through MiXCR, storing one row per CDR3 protein. The data hold roughly 550,000 distinct CDR3 sequences, with around 24% observed a single time. Every donor provided roughly 9.1 milliliters of peripheral blood. RNA extraction gave at least 5 micrograms of total RNA per sample. The CDR3 runs to 14 residues. V was clipped by 5 bases and J by 5 bases, with 15 bases between them. These same records also appear under a second study, on T cells of mothers and their children.

The V call is TRBV12-3 or TRBV12-4, the J call TRBJ2-5; tentative D call: TRBD1 (6 bases). Sequenced sample: blood. This TCR derives from a boy younger than 18 in good health. The CDR3: CASSLTGPAETQYF. CDR3 DNA: TGTGCCAGCAGTCTGACAGGCCCGGCGGAGACCCAGTACTTC.